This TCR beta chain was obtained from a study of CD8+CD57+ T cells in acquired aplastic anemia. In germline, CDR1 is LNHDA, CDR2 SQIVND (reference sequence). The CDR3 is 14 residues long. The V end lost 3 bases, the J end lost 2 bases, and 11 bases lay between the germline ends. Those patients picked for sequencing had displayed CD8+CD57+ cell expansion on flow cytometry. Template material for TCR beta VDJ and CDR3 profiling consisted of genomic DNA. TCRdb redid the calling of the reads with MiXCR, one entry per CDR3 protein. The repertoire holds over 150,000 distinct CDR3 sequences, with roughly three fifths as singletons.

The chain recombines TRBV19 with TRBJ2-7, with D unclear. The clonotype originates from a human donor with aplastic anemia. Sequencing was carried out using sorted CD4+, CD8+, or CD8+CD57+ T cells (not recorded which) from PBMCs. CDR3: CASSMSGSTYEQYF. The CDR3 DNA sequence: TGTGCCAGTAGTATGAGTGGATCTACCTACGAGCAGTACTTC.